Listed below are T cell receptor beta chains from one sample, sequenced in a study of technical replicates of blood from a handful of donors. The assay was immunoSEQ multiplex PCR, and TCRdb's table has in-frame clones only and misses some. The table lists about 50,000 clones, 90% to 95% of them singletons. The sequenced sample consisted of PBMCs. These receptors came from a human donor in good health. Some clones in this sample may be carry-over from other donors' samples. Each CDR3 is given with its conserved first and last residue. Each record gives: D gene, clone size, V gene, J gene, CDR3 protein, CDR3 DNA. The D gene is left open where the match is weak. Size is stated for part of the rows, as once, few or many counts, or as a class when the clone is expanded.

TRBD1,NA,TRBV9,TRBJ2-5,CASSISGGLETQYF,TGTGCCAGCAGCATATCAGGGGGCCTAGAGACCCAGTACTTC
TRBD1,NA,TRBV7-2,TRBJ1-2,CASRPSGQGTGYTF,TGTGCCAGCAGGCCTAGCGGACAGGGGACTGGCTACACCTTC
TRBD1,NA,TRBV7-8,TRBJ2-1,CASRLGQGVSYNEQFF,TGTGCCAGCAGGCTGGGACAGGGGGTCTCCTACAATGAGCAGTTCTTC
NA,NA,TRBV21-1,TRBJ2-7,CASSKGAPLSGHSNYEQYF,TGTGCCAGCAGCAAAGGGGCCCCCCTCAGCGGTCACTCGAACTACGAGCAGTACTTC
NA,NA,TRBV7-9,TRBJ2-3,CASSLVRERADTQYF,TGTGCCAGCAGCTTAGTGAGGGAGAGGGCAGATACGCAGTATTTT
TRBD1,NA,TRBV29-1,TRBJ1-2,CSAAGTAFGYGYTF,TGCAGCGCCGCCGGGACAGCCTTCGGATACGGCTACACCTTC
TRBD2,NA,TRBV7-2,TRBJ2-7,CASSVGTSLDEQYF,TGTGCCAGCAGCGTAGGGACTAGCTTGGACGAGCAGTACTTC
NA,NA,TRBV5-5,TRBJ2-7,CASSFPGVAGGEQYF,TGTGCCAGCAGCTTCCCAGGGGTCGCGGGTGGCGAGCAGTACTTC
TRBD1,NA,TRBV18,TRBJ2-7,CASSPGVGTGYEQYF,TGTGCCAGCTCACCAGGTGTGGGGACAGGCTACGAGCAGTACTTC
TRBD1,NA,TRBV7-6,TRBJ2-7,CASSQLNRGPFEEQYF,TGTGCCAGCAGCCAATTAAACAGGGGGCCTTTTGAAGAGCAGTACTTC
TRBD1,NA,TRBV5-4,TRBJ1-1,CASSGTGREWNTEAFF,TGTGCCAGCAGTGGGACAGGGCGGGAGTGGAACACTGAAGCTTTCTTT
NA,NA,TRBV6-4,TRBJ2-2,CASSDLPSTGELFF,TGTGCCAGCAGTGACCTACCTAGTACCGGGGAGCTGTTTTTT
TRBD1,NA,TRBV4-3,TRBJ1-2,CASSQVGTGRYGYTF,TGCGCCAGCAGCCAAGTTGGGACAGGGCGGTATGGCTACACCTTC
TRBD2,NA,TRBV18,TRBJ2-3,CASSLGLASDTQYF,TGTGCCAGCTCACTCGGACTAGCCTCAGATACGCAGTATTTT
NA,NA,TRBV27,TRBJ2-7,CASSFGLRGYEQYF,TGTGCCAGCAGTTTTGGCCTCAGGGGCTACGAGCAGTACTTC
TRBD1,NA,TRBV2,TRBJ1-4,CASTPGQPMRKLFF,TGTGCCAGCACCCCGGGACAGCCGATGCGGAAACTGTTTTTT
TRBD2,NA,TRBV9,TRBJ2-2,CASRRLAGTGELFF,TGTGCCAGCCGGCGGCTAGCGGGCACCGGGGAGCTGTTTTTT
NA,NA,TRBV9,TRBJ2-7,CASSVAGFSDEQYF,TGTGCCAGCAGCGTAGCCGGGTTCTCCGACGAGCAGTACTTC
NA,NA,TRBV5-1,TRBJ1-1,CASSLTRTVNTEAFF,TGCGCCAGCAGCTTGACGCGGACAGTGAACACTGAAGCTTTCTTT
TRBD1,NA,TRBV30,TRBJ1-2,CAWIWTGGLGGYTF,TGTGCCTGGATCTGGACAGGGGGGCTTGGAGGCTACACCTTC
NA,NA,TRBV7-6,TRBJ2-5,CASSLLDNQETQYF,TGTGCCAGCAGCTTATTGGACAACCAAGAGACCCAGTACTTC
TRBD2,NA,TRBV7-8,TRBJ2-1,CASTHGGTNNEQFF,TGTGCCAGCACCCACGGGGGGACCAACAATGAGCAGTTCTTC
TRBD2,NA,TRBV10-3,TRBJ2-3,CATGLAGPDTQYF,TGTGCCACCGGACTAGCGGGACCAGATACGCAGTATTTT
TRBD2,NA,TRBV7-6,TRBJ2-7,CASSRTSGRTYEQYF,TGTGCCAGCAGCCGCACTAGCGGGAGAACCTACGAGCAGTACTTC
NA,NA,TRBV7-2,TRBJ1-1,CASSFSGNIGTEAFF,TGTGCCAGCAGCTTCTCAGGGAATATAGGCACTGAAGCTTTCTTT
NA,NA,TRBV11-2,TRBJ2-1,CASSLDGLLPNEQFF,TGTGCCAGCAGCTTAGACGGACTACTCCCCAATGAGCAGTTCTTC
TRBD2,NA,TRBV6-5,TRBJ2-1,CASSYEGRENNEQFF,TGTGCCAGCAGTTATGAGGGGCGGGAGAACAATGAGCAGTTCTTC
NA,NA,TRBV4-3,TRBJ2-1,CASSHRFSGYNEQFF,TGCGCCAGCAGCCACAGGTTCAGCGGGTACAATGAGCAGTTCTTC
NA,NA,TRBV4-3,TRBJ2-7,CASSQDRGQNYEQYF,TGCGCCAGCAGCCAAGATCGAGGGCAGAACTACGAGCAGTACTTC
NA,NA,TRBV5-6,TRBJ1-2,CASSFQTNYGYTF,TGTGCCAGCAGCTTTCAGACAAACTATGGCTACACCTTC
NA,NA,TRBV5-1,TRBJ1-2,CASSPRTVTNYGYTF,TGCGCCAGCAGCCCCAGGACAGTAACTAACTATGGCTACACCTTC
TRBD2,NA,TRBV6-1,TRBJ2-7,CASSKVAGVFTDEQYF,TGTGCCAGCAGTAAAGTAGCGGGAGTATTCACCGACGAGCAGTACTTC
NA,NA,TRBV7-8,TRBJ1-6,CASSSNSLGPLHF,TGTGCCAGCAGCTCGAATAGCCTTGGGCCCCTCCACTTT
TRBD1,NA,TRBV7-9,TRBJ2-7,CASSFQTGGGGYEQYF,TGTGCCAGCAGCTTTCAAACAGGGGGCGGAGGCTACGAGCAGTACTTC
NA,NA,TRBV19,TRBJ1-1,CASSIKGDTEAFF,TGTGCCAGTAGTATAAAGGGGGACACTGAAGCTTTCTTT
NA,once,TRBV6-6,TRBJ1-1,CASTMTGKDTEAFF,TGTGCCAGCACTATGACCGGGAAGGACACTGAAGCTTTCTTT
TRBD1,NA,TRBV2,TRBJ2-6,CANTQGAYGANVLTF,TGTGCCAACACACAGGGGGCATATGGGGCCAACGTCCTGACTTTC
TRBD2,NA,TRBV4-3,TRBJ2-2,CASSQDPAGGSPGELFF,TGCGCCAGCAGCCAAGATCCAGCGGGAGGTAGTCCCGGGGAGCTGTTTTTT
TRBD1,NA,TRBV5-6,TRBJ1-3,CASSWRDSRNTIYF,TGTGCCAGCAGCTGGAGGGACAGCAGAAACACCATATATTTT
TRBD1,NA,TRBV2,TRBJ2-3,CASQGGTDTQYF,TGTGCCTCCCAGGGGGGCACAGATACGCAGTATTTT
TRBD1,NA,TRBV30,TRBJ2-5,CAWSASDRKYF,TGTGCCTGGAGTGCATCGGACAGGAAATACTTC
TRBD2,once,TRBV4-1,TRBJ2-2,CASSQVLAGTGELFF,TGCGCCAGCAGCCAAGTACTAGCGGGCACCGGGGAGCTGTTTTTT
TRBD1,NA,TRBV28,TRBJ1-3,CASSPRGRGRGGNTIYF,TGTGCCAGCAGTCCCCGGGGCAGGGGGCGAGGAGGGAACACCATATATTTT
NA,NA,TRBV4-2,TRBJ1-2,CASSQERKFGYTF,TGTGCCAGCAGCCAAGAGAGAAAATTTGGCTACACCTTC
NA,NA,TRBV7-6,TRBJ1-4,CASSPSTTNEKLFF,TGTGCCAGCAGCCCATCTACAACTAATGAAAAACTGTTTTTT
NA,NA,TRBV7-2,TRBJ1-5,CASSLQGNQPQHF,TGTGCCAGCAGCTTACAGGGGAACCAGCCCCAGCATTTT
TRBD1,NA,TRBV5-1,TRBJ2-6,CASSRGTAAILSGANVLTF,TGCGCCAGCAGCAGGGGGACAGCTGCTATCCTCTCTGGGGCCAACGTCCTGACTTTC